The source of this T cell receptor beta chain is a study of blood T cells in healthy people across ages. With respect to this clonotype: This may arise from a read error, as a much more abundant clone is one base away.

Together with a sample-barcoded 5' primer, a J-beta primer mix was included in a second PCR lasting roughly 6 to 12 cycles. One entry per CDR3 protein results from TCRdb running MiXCR on the 5' RACE reads. Of about 1.4 million distinct CDR3 sequences in the sample, around 59% were seen once. Sequencing was carried out using blood. The clonotype was recovered from a man aged 18 to 30 in good health.

CDR3 sequence: CSARGTVDYEQCF. CDR3 coding DNA: TGCAGTGCTAGGGGGACAGTGGACTACGAGCAGTGCTTC. The chain links TRBV20-1 to TRBJ2-4; TRBD1 might be the D (7 bases). CDR1 DFQATT and CDR2 SNEGSKA come from the germline V gene (reference sequence). This CDR3 spans 13 amino acids.